The 26 T cell receptor beta chains reported below all come from one sample, sequenced in a study of Ad26.COV2.S vaccination and SARS-CoV-2 variants. Sequencing was performed with immunoSEQ multiplex PCR; in TCRdb, only in-frame clones are kept and a portion is missing. The data hold 120,000 to 150,000 clones, with about nine tenths observed a single time. The sequences come from peripheral blood, collected after recovery from COVID-19. Receptors were obtained from a human donor who had recovered from COVID-19.

The gene calls are TRBV28 and TRBJ1-1; TRBD1 might be the D (6 bases). CDR3 length: 14 residues. Germline CDR1 MDHEN, CDR2 SYDVKM. The V gene lost 2 bases and the J gene lost 7 bases, with 14 bases spanning the gap. CDR3 nucleotide sequence: TGTGCCAGCAGTTTAACTGGGGGCGCGAATGAAGCTTTCTTT. Amino acid sequence: CASSLTGGANEAFF.

The chain recombines TRBV19 with TRBJ2-3; the D is unclear. The V gene lost 0 bases and the J gene lost 9 bases, with 16 bases spanning the gap. The CDR3 loop spans 15 amino acids. The germline gives CDR1 LNHDA, CDR2 SQIVND (reference sequence). CDR3 nucleotide sequence: TGTGCCAGTAGTATAGATGGGATACCCCAACGAACGCAGTATTTT. Residues: CASSIDGIPQRTQYF.

The chain has TRBV6-1 and TRBJ2-5; D gene uncertain. CDR1 MNHNS and CDR2 SASEGT come from the germline V gene. The germline V and J ends were trimmed by 3 bases and 4 bases, with 12 bases remaining between them. The CDR3 sequence is 14 residues long. In nucleotides, the CDR3 is TGTGCCAGCAGTGAGGGTAGGCTTCGAGAGACCCAGTACTTC. The encoded protein is CASSEGRLRETQYF.

The chain links TRBV16 to TRBJ2-7, with D unclear. CDR1 is KGHSY, CDR2 FQNENV, per germline. This CDR3 region has 12 residues. The V and J ends lost 0 bases and 5 bases respectively, with 5 bases between them. CDR3 sequence reads: CASSQSKDEQYF. In DNA form, the CDR3 reads TGTGCCAGCAGCCAATCTAAGGACGAGCAGTACTTC.

Written as DNA, the CDR3 is TGTGCCAGCAGCTTAAAGTTAAGCGGGGGGCCCCAAGAGACCCAGTACTTC. Protein sequence: CASSLKLSGGPQETQYF. This rearrangement joins TRBV7-9 to TRBJ2-5; TRBD2 aligns across 9 bases. The CDR3 runs to 17 residues. V shed 2 bases, J shed 1 base, and the junction held 8 bases outside the gene matches. Germline CDR1 reads SEHNR; CDR2 reads FQNEAQ (reference sequence).

The J gene is TRBJ1-4, the V gene TRBV6-5; tentatively, D is TRBD1 (6 bases). The CDR3 totals 15 residues. Between the trimmed V and J ends, which lost 6 bases and 2 bases, there was a span of 13 bases. Germline lookup yields CDR1 MNHEY and CDR2 SVGAGI. CDR3 protein: CASSADRGTNEKLFF. Here the CDR3 DNA reads TGTGCCAGCAGCGCTGATAGGGGGACTAATGAAAAACTGTTTTTT.

This sequence joins TRBV3-1 (or the pseudogene TRBV3-2) and TRBJ1-3; D possibly corresponds to TRBD1 (6 bases). Trimming left V 5 bases short and J 0 bases short, with 11 bases between. CDR1 LGHDT and CDR2 YNNKEL come from the germline V gene (reference sequence). CDR3 length: 15 amino acids. The CDR3 region is CASSFRGVSGNTIYF. The CDR3 DNA sequence: TGTGCCAGCAGCTTCAGGGGAGTCTCTGGAAACACCATATATTTT.

In this sample, this clone turned up once. This sequence joins TRBV19 and TRBJ2-7; 7 nucleotides agree with TRBD1. This CDR3 has 14 amino acids. The J segment lost 0 bases and the V segment lost 5 bases, leaving 4 bases of the junction unmatched. The germline V gene encodes CDR1 LNHDA and CDR2 SQIVND (reference sequence). CDR3 region: CASSLGQNSYEQYF. Written as DNA, the CDR3 is TGTGCCAGTAGTCTGGGACAGAACTCCTACGAGCAGTACTTC.

This rearrangement joins TRBV2 to TRBJ2-3, with no clear D. The V gene's germline CDR1 is SNHLY and CDR2 FYNNEI. Between the trimmed V and J ends, which lost 4 bases and 1 base, there was a span of 3 bases. The CDR3 is 12 residues long. The CDR3 DNA is TGTGCCAGCAGTGCAGGCACAGATACGCAGTATTTT. Its translation is CASSAGTDTQYF.

Here the CDR3 DNA reads TGTGCCAGCAGCCCTTCGGGCCCGACAGGGGGCGCGGAAGGCTACACCTTC. This codes for CASSPSGPTGGAEGYTF. The chain has TRBV6-2 or TRBV6-3 and TRBJ1-2, with 10 nucleotides matching TRBD1. J lost 8 bases, V lost 6 bases, and 18 bases had no gene match. CDR3 size: 17 residues. Germline CDR1 and CDR2: MNHEY and SVGEGT.

The CDR3 spells CASNPIQGDKNIQYF. The CDR3 nucleotides are TGTGCCAGCAACCCTATTCAGGGAGACAAAAACATTCAGTACTTC. The chain carries TRBV5-6 and TRBJ2-4; D is possibly TRBD1 or TRBD2 (5 bases each). Germline V lookup: CDR1 SGHDT, CDR2 YYEEEE. The CDR3 totals 15 residues. V shed 6 bases and J shed 3 bases, with 16 bases lying between them.

This rearrangement joins TRBV20-1 to TRBJ1-5, with TRBD1 identical over 7 bases. Germline values: CDR1 DFQATT, CDR2 SNEGSKA (reference sequence). The CDR3 has 11 residues. This CDR3 is CSTGVNQPQHF. Here the CDR3 DNA reads TGCAGCACAGGGGTCAATCAGCCCCAGCATTTT.

The V call is TRBV10-2, the J call TRBJ1-1, with D possibly TRBD1 on 5 matching bases. The V end was cut by 4 bases, the J end by 6 bases, with 15 bases between. Per germline, CDR1 WSHSY and CDR2 SAAADI. The CDR3 totals 14 residues. The CDR3 here is CASSGGDGASEAFF. The CDR3 DNA reads as TGCGCCAGCAGTGGGGGAGATGGGGCATCTGAAGCTTTCTTT.

The CDR3 DNA follows: TGTGCCAGCAGACCGCGGACAGGGCGAGAGACCCAGTACTTC. This codes for CASRPRTGRETQYF. The rearrangement joins TRBV6-5 to TRBJ2-5; 8 bases are shared with TRBD1. CDR1 and CDR2 from the germline V gene are MNHEY and SVGAGI. This CDR3 comprises 14 residues. With 6 bases clipped from V and 4 bases from J, the junction kept 7 bases outside the gene matches.

The chain joins TRBV28 to TRBJ1-1; 7 bases agree with TRBD1. This CDR3 contains 14 residues. After removal of 6 bases from V and 4 bases from J, the junction contained 8 bases not matched to a gene. Per the germline V gene, CDR1 is MDHEN and CDR2 is SYDVKM. CDR3 sequence reads: CASRMIDRATEAFF. In nucleotides, the CDR3 is TGTGCCAGCAGGATGATAGACAGGGCCACTGAAGCTTTCTTT.

J is TRBJ1-5 and V is TRBV7-8; weak D call: TRBD1 (5 bases). V was clipped by 5 bases and J by 3 bases, with 14 bases between them. The CDR3 length is 15 residues. The germline V gene has CDR1 SGHVS and CDR2 FQNEAQ. The CDR3 bases are TGTGCCAGCAGCCAAACCAGGGATTCCAATCAGCCCCAGCATTTT. As protein: CASSQTRDSNQPQHF.

The chain joins TRBV18 to TRBJ2-7; 11 nucleotides match TRBD2. V shed 5 bases and J 3 bases; nucleotides not matched to a gene: 6. The CDR3 runs 15 residues. CDR1 KGHSH and CDR2 LQKENI come from the germline V gene. CDR3 in amino acids: CASSRTSGSGYEQYF. The CDR3, as DNA: TGTGCCAGCTCAAGGACTAGCGGGTCTGGCTACGAGCAGTACTTC.

The rearrangement joins TRBV15 to TRBJ2-3, with TRBD1 identical over 12 bases. Germline CDR1 LNHNV, CDR2 YYDKDF (reference sequence). This CDR3 is 16 amino acids long. V gave up 5 bases and J gave up 1 base; unmatched junction bases: 4. CDR3: CATSSGTGGRTDTQYF. The CDR3 coding sequence is TGTGCCACCAGCTCAGGGACAGGGGGCCGCACAGATACGCAGTATTTT.

V gene TRBV2 combines with J gene TRBJ2-3, with TRBD2 as a possible D gene (6 bases). The CDR3 totals 12 residues. Germline CDR1 is SNHLY and CDR2 is FYNNEI. V lost 8 bases and J lost 5, with 11 bases in between. The CDR3 nucleotides are TGTGCCAGCCAAGGTAGCGGAGATACGCAGTATTTT. Encoded protein: CASQGSGDTQYF.

DNA of the CDR3: TGTGCCAGTAGGACAGGGCACAATGAGCAGTTCTTC. Amino acid sequence: CASRTGHNEQFF. The rearrangement links TRBV19 to TRBJ2-1, with TRBD1 matching 7 bases. The CDR3 runs 12 residues. The trim removed 6 bases at V and 5 bases at J, leaving 1 base unmatched. CDR1 and CDR2 (germline): LNHDA, SQIVND (reference sequence).

This clone was recorded only once. This chain joins TRBV9 and TRBJ2-1; D call uncertain. The CDR3 has 11 amino acids. The ends were cut back, 2 bases at V and 5 bases at J, with 2 bases in the middle. Per germline, CDR1 SGDLS and CDR2 YYNGEE. DNA for the CDR3: TGTGCCAGCAGCGTCCACAATGAGCAGTTCTTC. Translation gives CASSVHNEQFF.

V usage is TRBV6-1 and J usage is TRBJ2-7, with D uncertain. There are 12 residues in the CDR3. CDR1 is MNHNS, CDR2 SASEGT, per germline. The V gene lost 3 bases and the J gene lost 3 bases, with 6 bases spanning the gap. CDR3 loop: CASSDANYEQYF. DNA of the CDR3: TGTGCCAGCAGTGATGCGAACTACGAGCAGTACTTC.

The CDR3 DNA is TGTGCCAGCAGCGAATCCTACATAGGGGGCCCTGGAAACACCATATATTTT. Its translation: CASSESYIGGPGNTIYF. The rearrangement links TRBV7-8 to TRBJ1-3; 7 nucleotides match TRBD1. The CDR3 spans 17 residues. After removal of 5 bases from V and 2 bases from J, the junction contained 12 bases not matched to a gene. CDR1 and CDR2 from the germline V gene are SGHVS and FQNEAQ.

The chain carries TRBV19 and TRBJ1-1; 7 nucleotides match TRBD1. The germline V gene has CDR1 LNHDA and CDR2 SQIVND (reference sequence). The CDR3 is made up of 15 amino acids. After removal of 6 bases from V and 7 bases from J, the junction contained 14 bases not matched to a gene. DNA of the CDR3: TGTGCCAGTAGATATTCAGACAGGGATCTGAGTGAAGCTTTCTTT. It is translated as CASRYSDRDLSEAFF.

V gene TRBV7-9 combines with J gene TRBJ1-2, with a weak D call TRBD1 (6 bases). Germline V gene lookup returns CDR1 SEHNR and CDR2 FQNEAQ (reference sequence). Deletions cut 5 bases from V and 2 bases from J, with 12 bases between. The CDR3 is made up of 14 amino acids. The CDR3 here is CASSTSGGNYGYTF. The DNA for the CDR3 is TGTGCCAGCAGCACGTCGGGGGGCAACTATGGCTACACCTTC.

The chain has TRBV10-2 and TRBJ1-5; TRBD1 might be the D (5 bases). V lost 3 bases to trimming and J lost 5 bases, with 11 bases between them. The CDR3 spans 14 residues. Germline V gives CDR1 WSHSY, CDR2 SAAADI. The CDR3 DNA follows: TGCGCCAGCAGTGATGGTCTGGGGGATCAGCCCCAGCATTTT. This translates into CASSDGLGDQPQHF.